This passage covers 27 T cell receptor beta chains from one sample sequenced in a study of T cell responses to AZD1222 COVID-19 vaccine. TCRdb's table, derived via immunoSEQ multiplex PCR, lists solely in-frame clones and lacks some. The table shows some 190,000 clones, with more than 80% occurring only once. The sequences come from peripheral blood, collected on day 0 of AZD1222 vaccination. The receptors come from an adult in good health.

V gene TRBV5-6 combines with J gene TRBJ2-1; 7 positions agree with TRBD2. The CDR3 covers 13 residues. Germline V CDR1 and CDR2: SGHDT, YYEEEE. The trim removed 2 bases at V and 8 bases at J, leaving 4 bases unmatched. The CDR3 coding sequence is TGTGCCAGCAGCTTTCTTAGCGGGTATGAGCAGTTCTTC. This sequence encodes CASSFLSGYEQFF.

The CDR3 loop is CASSSTALQPQHF. CDR3 DNA: TGTGCCAGCAGCTCGACAGCGCTTCAGCCCCAGCATTTT. This chain links TRBV28 with TRBJ1-5; D is possibly TRBD1 (5 bases). With 6 bases removed from V and 6 bases from J, the gap between germline ends came to 12 bases. The CDR3 has 13 amino acids. The germline V gene encodes CDR1 MDHEN and CDR2 SYDVKM.

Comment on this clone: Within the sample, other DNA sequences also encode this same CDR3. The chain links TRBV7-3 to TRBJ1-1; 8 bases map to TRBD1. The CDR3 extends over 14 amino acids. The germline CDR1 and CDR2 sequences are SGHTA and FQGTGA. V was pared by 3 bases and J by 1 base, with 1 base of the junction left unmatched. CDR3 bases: TGTGCCAGCAGCTTGGACAGGGAGAACACTGAAGCTTTCTTT. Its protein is CASSLDRENTEAFF.

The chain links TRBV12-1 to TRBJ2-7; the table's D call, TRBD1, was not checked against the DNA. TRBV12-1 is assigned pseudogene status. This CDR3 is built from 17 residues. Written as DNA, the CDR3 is TGTGCCAGCAGCCACCGACCACGTCTGACAGGGGGCTACGAGCAGTACGTC. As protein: CASSHRPRLTGGYEQYV.

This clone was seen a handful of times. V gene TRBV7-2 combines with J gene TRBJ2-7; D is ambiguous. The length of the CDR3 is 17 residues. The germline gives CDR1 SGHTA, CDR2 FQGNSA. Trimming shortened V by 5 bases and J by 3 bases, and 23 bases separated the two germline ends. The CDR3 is CASSLYDGGVYIYEQYF. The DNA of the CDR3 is TGTGCCAGCAGCCTATATGACGGTGGGGTGTATATCTACGAGCAGTACTTC.

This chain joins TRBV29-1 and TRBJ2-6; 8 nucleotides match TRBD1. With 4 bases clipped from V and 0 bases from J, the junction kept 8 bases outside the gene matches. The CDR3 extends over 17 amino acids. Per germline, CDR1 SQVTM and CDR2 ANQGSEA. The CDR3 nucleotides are TGCAGCGTTGGACCGGGACAGGTTCCCTCTGGGGCCAACGTCCTGACTTTC. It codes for CSVGPGQVPSGANVLTF.

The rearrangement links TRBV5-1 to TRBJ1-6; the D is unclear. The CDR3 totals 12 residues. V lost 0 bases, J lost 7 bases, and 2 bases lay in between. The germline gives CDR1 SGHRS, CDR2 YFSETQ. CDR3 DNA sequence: TGCGCCAGCAGCTTGGCCAATTCACCCCTCCACTTT. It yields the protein CASSLANSPLHF.

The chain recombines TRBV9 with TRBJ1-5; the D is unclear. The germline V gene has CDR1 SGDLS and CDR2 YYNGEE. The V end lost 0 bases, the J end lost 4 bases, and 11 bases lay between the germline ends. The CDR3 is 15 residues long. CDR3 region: CASSVGGTQNQPQHF. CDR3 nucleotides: TGTGCCAGCAGCGTAGGGGGAACCCAGAATCAGCCCCAGCATTTT.

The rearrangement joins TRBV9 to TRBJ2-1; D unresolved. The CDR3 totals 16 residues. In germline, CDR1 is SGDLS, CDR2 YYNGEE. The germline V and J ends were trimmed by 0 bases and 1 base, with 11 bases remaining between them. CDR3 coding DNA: TGTGCCAGCAGCGTAGTTTCTAGTCGATCCTACAATGAGCAGTTCTTC. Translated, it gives CASSVVSSRSYNEQFF.

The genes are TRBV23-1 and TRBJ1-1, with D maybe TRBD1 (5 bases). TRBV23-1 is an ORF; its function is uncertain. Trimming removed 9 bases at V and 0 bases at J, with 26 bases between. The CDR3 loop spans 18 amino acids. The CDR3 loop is CARPKAGHPKEMNTEAFF. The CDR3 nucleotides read TGCGCCAGGCCAAAAGCGGGGCACCCGAAAGAGATGAACACTGAAGCTTTCTTT.

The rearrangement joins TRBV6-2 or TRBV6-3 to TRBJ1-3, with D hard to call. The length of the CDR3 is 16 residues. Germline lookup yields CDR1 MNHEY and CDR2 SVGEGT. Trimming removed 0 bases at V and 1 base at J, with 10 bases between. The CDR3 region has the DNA TGTGCCAGCAGTTACTCCTATCGGACTTCTGGAAACACCATATATTTT. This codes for CASSYSYRTSGNTIYF.

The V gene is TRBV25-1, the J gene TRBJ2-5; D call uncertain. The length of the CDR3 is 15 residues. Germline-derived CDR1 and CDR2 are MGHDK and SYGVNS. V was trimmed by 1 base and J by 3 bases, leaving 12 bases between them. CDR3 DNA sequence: TGTGCCAGCAGTGAATTCGAGCGTCTGGAAGAGACCCAGTACTTC. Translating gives CASSEFERLEETQYF.

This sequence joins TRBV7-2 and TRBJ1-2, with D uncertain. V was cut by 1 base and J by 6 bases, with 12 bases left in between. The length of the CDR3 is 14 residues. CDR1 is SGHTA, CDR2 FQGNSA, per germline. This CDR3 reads CASSLVVAANGYTF. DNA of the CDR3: TGTGCCAGCAGCTTAGTAGTAGCCGCAAATGGCTACACCTTC.

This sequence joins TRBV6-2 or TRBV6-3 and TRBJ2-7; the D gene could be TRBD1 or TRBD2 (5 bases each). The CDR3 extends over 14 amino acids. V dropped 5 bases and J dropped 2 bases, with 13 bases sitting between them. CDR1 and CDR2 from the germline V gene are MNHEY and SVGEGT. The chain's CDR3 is CASSLRDRPYEQYV. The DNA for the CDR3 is TGTGCCAGCAGTCTCCGGGACCGACCCTACGAGCAGTACGTC.

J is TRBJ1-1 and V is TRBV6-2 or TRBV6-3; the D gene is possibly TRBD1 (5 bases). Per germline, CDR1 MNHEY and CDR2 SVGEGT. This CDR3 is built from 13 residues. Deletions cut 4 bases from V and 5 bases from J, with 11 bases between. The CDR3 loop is CASSLGRTTEAFF. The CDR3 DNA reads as TGTGCCAGCAGTTTGGGACGAACGACTGAAGCTTTCTTT.

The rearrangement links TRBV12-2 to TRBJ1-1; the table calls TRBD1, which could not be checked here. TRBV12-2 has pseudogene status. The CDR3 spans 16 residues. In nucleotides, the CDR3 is TGTGCAAGTCGCTTAGCGCACAGGGGCCGGAACACTGAAGCTTTCTTT. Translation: CASRLAHRGRNTEAFF.

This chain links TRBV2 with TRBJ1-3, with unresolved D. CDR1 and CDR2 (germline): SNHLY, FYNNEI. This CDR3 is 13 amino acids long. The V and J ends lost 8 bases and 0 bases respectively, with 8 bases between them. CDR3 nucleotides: TGTGCCAGCCTAGCGGACTCTGGAAACACCATATATTTT. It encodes CASLADSGNTIYF.

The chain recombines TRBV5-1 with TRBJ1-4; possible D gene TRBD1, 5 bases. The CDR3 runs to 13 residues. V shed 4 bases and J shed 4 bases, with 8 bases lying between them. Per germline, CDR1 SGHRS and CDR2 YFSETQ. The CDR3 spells CASSPTVNEKLFF. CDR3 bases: TGCGCCAGCAGCCCGACAGTTAATGAAAAACTGTTTTTT.

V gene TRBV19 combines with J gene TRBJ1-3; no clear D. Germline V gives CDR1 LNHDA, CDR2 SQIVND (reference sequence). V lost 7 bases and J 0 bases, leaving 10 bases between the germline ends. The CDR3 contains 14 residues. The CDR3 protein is CASKAGGSGNTIYF. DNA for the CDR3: TGTGCCAGTAAGGCGGGCGGCTCTGGAAACACCATATATTTT.

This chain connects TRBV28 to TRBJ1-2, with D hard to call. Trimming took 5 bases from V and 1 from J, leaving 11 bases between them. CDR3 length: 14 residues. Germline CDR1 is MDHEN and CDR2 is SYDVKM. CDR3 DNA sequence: TGTGCCAGCAGTCGCCGCCAGGTTAACTATGGCTACACCTTC. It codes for CASSRRQVNYGYTF.

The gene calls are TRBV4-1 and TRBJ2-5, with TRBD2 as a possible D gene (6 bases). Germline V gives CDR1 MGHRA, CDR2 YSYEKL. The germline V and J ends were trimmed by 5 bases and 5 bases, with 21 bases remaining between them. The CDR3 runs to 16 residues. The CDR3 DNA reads TGCGCCAGCAGCGAAGCGTACACCATCGCGGGGGAGACCCAGTACTTC. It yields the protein CASSEAYTIAGETQYF.

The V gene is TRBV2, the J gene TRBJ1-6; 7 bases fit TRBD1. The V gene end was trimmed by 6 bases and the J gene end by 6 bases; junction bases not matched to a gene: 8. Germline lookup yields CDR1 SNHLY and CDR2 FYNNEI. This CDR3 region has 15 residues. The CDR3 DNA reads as TGTGCCAGCAGAAACGACAGGGACCTTAATTCACCCCTCCACTTT. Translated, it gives CASRNDRDLNSPLHF.

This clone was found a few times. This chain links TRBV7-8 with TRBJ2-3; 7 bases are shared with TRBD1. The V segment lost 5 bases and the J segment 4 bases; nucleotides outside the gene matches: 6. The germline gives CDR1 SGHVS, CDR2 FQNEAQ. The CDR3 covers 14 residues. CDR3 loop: CASSRQGQADTQYF. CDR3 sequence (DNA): TGTGCCAGCAGCCGACAGGGTCAGGCAGATACGCAGTATTTT.

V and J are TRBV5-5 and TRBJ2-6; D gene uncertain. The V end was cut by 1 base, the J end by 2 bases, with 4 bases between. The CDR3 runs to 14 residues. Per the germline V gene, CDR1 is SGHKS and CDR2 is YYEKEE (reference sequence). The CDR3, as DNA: TGTGCCAGCAGCTTGTCGGCTGGGGCCAACGTCCTGACTTTC. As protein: CASSLSAGANVLTF.

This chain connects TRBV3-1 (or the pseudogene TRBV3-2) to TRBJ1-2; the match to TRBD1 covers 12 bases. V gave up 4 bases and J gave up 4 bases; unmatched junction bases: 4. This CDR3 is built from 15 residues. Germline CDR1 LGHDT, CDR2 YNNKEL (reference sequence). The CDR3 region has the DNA TGTGCCAGCAGCCCCGGGACAGGGGGCGGCTATGGCTACACCTTC. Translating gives CASSPGTGGGYGYTF.

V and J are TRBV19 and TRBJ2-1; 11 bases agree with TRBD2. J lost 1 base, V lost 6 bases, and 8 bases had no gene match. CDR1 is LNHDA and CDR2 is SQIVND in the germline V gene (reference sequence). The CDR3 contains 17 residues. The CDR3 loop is CASRSSGGEPSYNEQFF. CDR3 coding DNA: TGTGCCAGTAGGAGTAGCGGGGGGGAACCATCCTACAATGAGCAGTTCTTC.

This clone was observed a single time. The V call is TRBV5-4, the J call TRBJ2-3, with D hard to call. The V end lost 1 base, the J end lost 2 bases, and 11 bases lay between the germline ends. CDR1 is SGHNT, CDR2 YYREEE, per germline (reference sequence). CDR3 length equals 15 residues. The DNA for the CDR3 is TGTGCCAGCAGCTTGAACGGAATTTACACAGATACGCAGTATTTT. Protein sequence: CASSLNGIYTDTQYF.